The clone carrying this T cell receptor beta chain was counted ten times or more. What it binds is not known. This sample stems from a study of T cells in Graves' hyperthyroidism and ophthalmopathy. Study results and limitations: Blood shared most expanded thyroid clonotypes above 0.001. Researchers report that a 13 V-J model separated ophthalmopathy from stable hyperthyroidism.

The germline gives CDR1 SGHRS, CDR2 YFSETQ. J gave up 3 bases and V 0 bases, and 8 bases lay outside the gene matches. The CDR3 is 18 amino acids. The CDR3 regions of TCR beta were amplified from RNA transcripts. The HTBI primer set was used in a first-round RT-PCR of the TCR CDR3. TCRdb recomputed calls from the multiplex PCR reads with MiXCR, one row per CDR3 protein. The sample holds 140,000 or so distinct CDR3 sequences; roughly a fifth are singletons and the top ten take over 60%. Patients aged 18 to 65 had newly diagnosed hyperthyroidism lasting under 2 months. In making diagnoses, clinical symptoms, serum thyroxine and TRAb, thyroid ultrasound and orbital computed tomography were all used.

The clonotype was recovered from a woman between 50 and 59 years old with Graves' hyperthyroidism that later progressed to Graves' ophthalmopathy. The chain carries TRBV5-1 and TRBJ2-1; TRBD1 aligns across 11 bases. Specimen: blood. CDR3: CASSLGTGGLAVYNEQFF. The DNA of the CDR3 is TGCGCCAGCAGCTTGGGGACAGGGGGCTTAGCGGTCTACAATGAGCAGTTCTTC.